The T cell receptor (beta chain) described here comes from a study of cytomegalovirus exposure and HLA in healthy donors. PCR used 60 Vbeta primers and 13 Jbeta primers. Original methodology: A later analysis tallied approximately 78 million unique TCR beta chains, 10 million to 12 million of them shared. Measured with immunoSEQ multiplex PCR; TCRdb has only the in-frame clones, and not every one. From that table come the V and J calls and clone size; the DNA was used to work out D and trimming. The data contain approximately 160,000 clones, around four fifths of them singletons. CDR3 length: 14 amino acids. The germline gives CDR1 SNHLY, CDR2 FYNNEI. The V and J ends lost 7 bases and 3 bases, in that order; junction bases with no gene match: 7.

The source is a man between 18 and 29 years old in good health and CMV-seropositive. Input material: PBMCs. The chain recombines TRBV2 with TRBJ2-7, with 9 bases matching TRBD1. CDR3 region: CASNSGTGSYEQYF. The CDR3, as DNA: TGTGCCAGCAACTCTGGGACAGGGAGCTACGAGCAGTACTTC.